This record covers a single T cell receptor beta chain. As yet, its antigen is unknown. The data originate from a study of blood T cells in healthy people across ages. Across the whole study: About one barcoded TCR beta cDNA was captured per two T cells.

Study-wide results and caveats: Older age went with lower TCR beta diversity per million T cells, in a roughly linear way. Donors of long life had a larger count of naive CD4+ cells and greater diversity than aged donors.

No fewer than 7 million PBMCs went into each sample. With a J-beta primer mix and a sample-barcoded 5' primer, a second PCR ran 7 to 11 cycles. MiXCR, applied by TCRdb to the 5' RACE reads, yields one record per CDR3 protein. The sample lists around 1.5 million distinct CDR3 sequences; about 43% were seen once. V lost 2 bases, J lost 3 bases, and 8 bases lay in between. This CDR3 region has 14 residues. Germline V CDR1 and CDR2: MRHNA, SNTAGT. The rearrangement joins TRBV6-4 to TRBJ2-1; D is unclear. The sample comprised blood. This TCR was sampled from a woman younger than 30 in good health. The CDR3: CASSDTADYNEQFF. The CDR3 coding sequence is TGTGCCAGCAGTGACACGGCAGACTACAATGAGCAGTTCTTC.